Below, 3 T cell receptor beta chains from the same sample are listed, as sequenced in a study of T cells in Graves' hyperthyroidism and ophthalmopathy. Amplification of TCR beta CDR3 regions was performed using RNA transcripts as template. HTBI primers were the set used in a first-round RT-PCR of the TCR CDR3. MiXCR, applied by TCRdb to the multiplex PCR reads, yields one record per CDR3 protein. Of about 720,000 distinct CDR3 sequences listed, around 20% are singletons. The sample consisted of blood. These receptors were obtained from a woman between 45 and 60 years old with Graves' hyperthyroidism that later progressed to Graves' ophthalmopathy.

In its sample, this clonotype was seen a few times. This sequence joins TRBV5-1 and TRBJ1-2; 7 nucleotides line up with TRBD1. This CDR3 has 14 amino acids. Per the germline V gene, CDR1 is SGHRS and CDR2 is YFSETQ. With 5 bases clipped from V and 2 bases from J, the junction kept 6 bases outside the gene matches. DNA of the CDR3: TGCGCCAGCAGAGGGGGCAGGGGAAACTATGGCTACACCTTC. Amino acids: CASRGGRGNYGYTF.

This clonotype was found many times. The rearrangement joins TRBV2 to TRBJ2-3; 8 nucleotides align to TRBD2. V lost 4 bases, J lost 0 bases, and 6 bases stayed unmatched. The CDR3 spans 16 residues. CDR1 is SNHLY and CDR2 is FYNNEI in the germline V gene. The CDR3 region has the DNA TGTGCCAGCAGTGGGGGACTAGTAACTAGCACAGATACGCAGTATTTT. Translated, it gives CASSGGLVTSTDTQYF. The full variable domain, in which reference TRBV2 and TRBJ2-3 provide the parts outside the CDR3, is EPEVTQTPSHQVTQMGQEVILRCVPISNHLYFYWYRQILGQKVEFLVSFYNNEISEKSEIFDDQFSVERPDGSNFTLKIRSTKLEDSAMYFCASSGGLVTSTDTQYFGPGTRLTVL.

The chain combines TRBV6-1 with TRBJ1-2; a weak D match, TRBD1 (5 bases). The CDR3 totals 13 residues. Germline V gene sequence: CDR1 MNHNS, CDR2 SASEGT. Trimming stripped 5 bases from V and 6 bases from J, with 13 bases between. CDR3 DNA sequence: TGTGCCAGCAGTCCAAACAGGTTCCATGGCTACACCTTC. This encodes CASSPNRFHGYTF.